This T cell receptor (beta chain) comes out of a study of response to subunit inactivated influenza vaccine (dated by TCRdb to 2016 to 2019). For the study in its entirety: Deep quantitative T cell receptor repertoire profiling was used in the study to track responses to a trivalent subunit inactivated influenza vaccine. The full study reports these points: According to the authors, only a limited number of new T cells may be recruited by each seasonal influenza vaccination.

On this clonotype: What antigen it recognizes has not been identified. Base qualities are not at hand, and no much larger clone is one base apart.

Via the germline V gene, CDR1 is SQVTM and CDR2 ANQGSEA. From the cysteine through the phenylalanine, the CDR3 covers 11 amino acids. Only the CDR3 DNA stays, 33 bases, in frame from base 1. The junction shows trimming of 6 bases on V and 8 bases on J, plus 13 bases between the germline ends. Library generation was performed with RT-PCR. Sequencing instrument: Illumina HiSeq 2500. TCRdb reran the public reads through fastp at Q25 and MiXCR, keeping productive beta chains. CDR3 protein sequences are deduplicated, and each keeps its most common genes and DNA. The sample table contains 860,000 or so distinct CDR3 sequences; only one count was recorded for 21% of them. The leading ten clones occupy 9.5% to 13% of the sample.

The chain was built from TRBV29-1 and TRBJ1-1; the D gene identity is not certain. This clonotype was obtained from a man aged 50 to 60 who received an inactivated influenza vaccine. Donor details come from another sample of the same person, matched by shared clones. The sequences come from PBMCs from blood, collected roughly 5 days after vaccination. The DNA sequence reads TGCAGCGTGCGGGAGGACGTAGAAGCTTTCTTT. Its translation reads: CSVREDVEAFF.